Listed below are T cell receptor beta chains from one sample, sequenced in a study of early T cells in non-severe SARS-CoV-2 infection. TCRdb called the 5' RACE reads again in MiXCR, with one record for every CDR3 protein. Of more than 25,000 distinct CDR3 sequences in the sample, about 4.5% were seen once. The material sequenced was whole blood, taken at baseline. The receptors stem from an adult who was a healthcare worker with PCR-confirmed SARS-CoV-2 infection or an uninfected control (not recorded which). CDR3s include the opening cysteine and the closing phenylalanine or tryptophan. Fields, in order: D gene, clone size, J gene, V gene, CDR3 protein, CDR3 DNA. A D gene is named only where the DNA matches it firmly. The listing skips clone size in some rows; elsewhere it reads once, few, many or a size class.

d_gene: -; abundance: many; j_gene: TRBJ2-6; v_gene: TRBV24-1; CDR3aa: CATSERSSGANVLTF; CDR3nt: TGTGCCACCAGTGAGAGGAGCTCTGGGGCCAACGTCCTGACTTTC
d_gene: -; abundance: many; j_gene: TRBJ1-2; v_gene: TRBV4-1; CDR3aa: CASSQEERVLYGYTF; CDR3nt: TGCGCCAGCAGCCAAGAGGAACGGGTATTATATGGCTACACCTTC
d_gene: -; abundance: many; j_gene: TRBJ1-3; v_gene: TRBV9; CDR3aa: CASSGAASGNTIYF; CDR3nt: TGTGCCAGCAGCGGAGCCGCCTCTGGAAACACCATATATTTT
d_gene: -; abundance: many; j_gene: TRBJ2-7; v_gene: TRBV6-6; CDR3aa: CASVQIYEQYF; CDR3nt: TGTGCCAGCGTACAGATCTACGAGCAGTACTTC
d_gene: -; abundance: -; j_gene: TRBJ2-6; v_gene: TRBV6-6; CDR3aa: CASSTPSGANVLTF; CDR3nt: TGTGCCAGCAGTACCCCCTCTGGGGCCAACGTCCTGACTTTC
d_gene: -; abundance: many; j_gene: TRBJ1-1; v_gene: TRBV18; CDR3aa: CASSQGGNTEAFF; CDR3nt: TGTGCCAGCTCACAGGGGGGGAACACTGAAGCTTTCTTT
d_gene: TRBD1; abundance: many; j_gene: TRBJ1-5; v_gene: TRBV6-2/TRBV6-3; CDR3aa: CASSRDREDQPQHF; CDR3nt: TGTGCCAGCAGTCGGGACAGGGAAGATCAGCCCCAGCATTTT
d_gene: -; abundance: many; j_gene: TRBJ2-1; v_gene: TRBV12-3/TRBV12-4; CDR3aa: CASGMSSYNEQFF; CDR3nt: TGTGCCAGCGGGATGAGCTCCTACAATGAGCAGTTCTTC
d_gene: TRBD1; abundance: many; j_gene: TRBJ2-7; v_gene: TRBV4-1; CDR3aa: CASSLEGQAAYEQYF; CDR3nt: TGCGCCAGCAGCTTAGAGGGACAGGCCGCCTACGAGCAGTACTTC
d_gene: -; abundance: many; j_gene: TRBJ2-7; v_gene: TRBV6-6; CDR3aa: CASSTPGTSYEQYF; CDR3nt: TGTGCCAGCAGTACACCGGGAACCTCCTACGAGCAGTACTTC
d_gene: -; abundance: many; j_gene: TRBJ2-7; v_gene: TRBV7-9; CDR3aa: CASRTVTSEQYF; CDR3nt: TGTGCCAGCAGGACTGTCACTAGCGAGCAGTACTTC
d_gene: TRBD1; abundance: many; j_gene: TRBJ2-2; v_gene: TRBV7-3; CDR3aa: CASSLLSGQGNTGELFF; CDR3nt: TGTGCCAGCAGCTTACTCTCCGGACAGGGGAACACCGGGGAGCTGTTTTTT
d_gene: TRBD1; abundance: many; j_gene: TRBJ2-1; v_gene: TRBV7-3; CDR3aa: CASSPSGTGGYHEQFF; CDR3nt: TGTGCCAGCAGCCCCTCCGGGACAGGGGGGTACCATGAGCAGTTCTTC
d_gene: -; abundance: many; j_gene: TRBJ1-1; v_gene: TRBV6-5; CDR3aa: CASSYSIGGDLNTEAFF; CDR3nt: TGTGCCAGCAGTTACTCGATCGGGGGGGACCTAAACACTGAAGCTTTCTTT
d_gene: -; abundance: many; j_gene: TRBJ1-1; v_gene: TRBV10-3; CDR3aa: CAIRASGTEAFF; CDR3nt: TGTGCCATCAGGGCCTCGGGGACTGAAGCTTTCTTT
d_gene: TRBD2; abundance: many; j_gene: TRBJ2-5; v_gene: TRBV5-1; CDR3aa: CASSLGLAGTTETQYF; CDR3nt: TGCGCCAGCAGCTTGGGGCTAGCGGGGACCACAGAGACCCAGTACTTC
d_gene: -; abundance: few; j_gene: TRBJ2-2; v_gene: TRBV4-2; CDR3aa: CASSQGPGAEGTGELFF; CDR3nt: TGTGCCAGCAGCCAAGGACCGGGGGCGGAGGGGACCGGGGAGCTGTTTTTT
d_gene: TRBD1; abundance: many; j_gene: TRBJ2-7; v_gene: TRBV29-1; CDR3aa: CSVLRTGSNEQYF; CDR3nt: TGCAGCGTTCTTCGGACAGGGAGCAACGAGCAGTACTTC
d_gene: -; abundance: -; j_gene: TRBJ1-5; v_gene: TRBV5-1; CDR3aa: CASSSEAVSNQPQHF; CDR3nt: TGCGCCAGCAGCTCGGAGGCGGTTAGCAATCAGCCCCAGCATTTT
d_gene: -; abundance: many; j_gene: TRBJ1-5; v_gene: TRBV7-9; CDR3aa: CASSLSLGNQPQHF; CDR3nt: TGTGCCAGCAGCTTAAGTCTCGGCAATCAGCCCCAGCATTTT
d_gene: -; abundance: many; j_gene: TRBJ2-6; v_gene: TRBV4-2; CDR3aa: CASSQERGSGANVLTF; CDR3nt: TGTGCCAGCAGCCAAGAACGGGGATCTGGGGCCAACGTCCTGACTTTC
d_gene: -; abundance: many; j_gene: TRBJ2-7; v_gene: TRBV24-1; CDR3aa: CATSFRDGEQYF; CDR3nt: TGTGCCACCAGTTTTCGGGACGGCGAGCAGTACTTC
d_gene: TRBD2; abundance: many; j_gene: TRBJ2-4; v_gene: TRBV3-1; CDR3aa: CASSQETLAGGGNIQYF; CDR3nt: TGTGCCAGCAGCCAAGAGACCCTAGCGGGAGGGGGAAACATTCAGTACTTC
d_gene: TRBD2; abundance: many; j_gene: TRBJ2-1; v_gene: TRBV20-1; CDR3aa: CSASSLAGAHEQFF; CDR3nt: TGCAGTGCTAGTTCGCTAGCGGGAGCGCATGAGCAGTTCTTC
d_gene: -; abundance: many; j_gene: TRBJ2-1; v_gene: TRBV3-1; CDR3aa: CASSPTLGSYNEQFF; CDR3nt: TGTGCCAGCAGCCCGACTCTAGGCTCCTACAATGAGCAGTTCTTC
d_gene: -; abundance: many; j_gene: TRBJ2-1; v_gene: TRBV7-2; CDR3aa: CASTNGGQTNEQFF; CDR3nt: TGTGCCAGCACTAACGGGGGACAGACCAATGAGCAGTTCTTC
d_gene: -; abundance: many; j_gene: TRBJ1-1; v_gene: TRBV18; CDR3aa: CASSPREDTEAFF; CDR3nt: TGTGCCAGCTCACCCAGGGAGGACACTGAAGCTTTCTTT
d_gene: -; abundance: many; j_gene: TRBJ1-2; v_gene: TRBV7-2; CDR3aa: CASSLRQIYGYTF; CDR3nt: TGTGCCAGCAGCTTAAGACAGATCTATGGCTACACCTTC
d_gene: -; abundance: medium-sized; j_gene: TRBJ1-5; v_gene: TRBV24-1; CDR3aa: CATSDSDRYQPQHF; CDR3nt: TGTGCCACCAGTGACAGCGATCGATATCAGCCCCAGCATTTT
d_gene: -; abundance: many; j_gene: TRBJ1-4; v_gene: TRBV10-3; CDR3aa: CAISDRGRTNEKLFF; CDR3nt: TGTGCCATCAGTGACAGGGGTAGGACTAATGAAAAACTGTTTTTT
d_gene: TRBD1; abundance: many; j_gene: TRBJ1-2; v_gene: TRBV10-3; CDR3aa: CAISVTTGENYGYTF; CDR3nt: TGTGCCATCAGTGTGACGACAGGGGAGAACTATGGCTACACCTTC
d_gene: TRBD1; abundance: -; j_gene: TRBJ2-1; v_gene: TRBV28; CDR3aa: CASTPGQGYNEQFF; CDR3nt: TGTGCCAGCACTCCGGGACAGGGTTACAATGAGCAGTTCTTC
d_gene: -; abundance: many; j_gene: TRBJ1-4; v_gene: TRBV7-8; CDR3aa: CAIPISEKLFF; CDR3nt: TGTGCCATCCCGATATCCGAAAAACTGTTTTTT
d_gene: -; abundance: many; j_gene: TRBJ1-5; v_gene: TRBV12-3/TRBV12-4; CDR3aa: CASSFTGDQPQHF; CDR3nt: TGTGCCAGCAGTTTCACGGGGGATCAGCCCCAGCATTTT
d_gene: TRBD1; abundance: many; j_gene: TRBJ2-1; v_gene: TRBV15; CDR3aa: CATSREGTGVDEQFF; CDR3nt: TGTGCCACCAGCAGAGAAGGGACAGGGGTGGATGAGCAGTTCTTC
d_gene: TRBD2; abundance: -; j_gene: TRBJ2-1; v_gene: TRBV15; CDR3aa: CATSRDYGAGSHNEQFF; CDR3nt: TGTGCCACCAGCAGAGATTACGGAGCGGGGAGCCACAACGAGCAGTTCTTC
d_gene: -; abundance: many; j_gene: TRBJ2-1; v_gene: TRBV5-8; CDR3aa: CASRPVASYNEQFF; CDR3nt: TGTGCCAGCAGGCCGGTAGCGTCCTACAATGAGCAGTTCTTC
d_gene: TRBD2; abundance: many; j_gene: TRBJ2-1; v_gene: TRBV24-1; CDR3aa: CATSDLTSGPSSYNEQFF; CDR3nt: TGTGCCACCAGTGATTTGACTAGCGGGCCGAGCTCCTACAATGAGCAGTTCTTC
d_gene: TRBD2; abundance: many; j_gene: TRBJ2-1; v_gene: TRBV6-1; CDR3aa: CASRVAGEQFF; CDR3nt: TGTGCCAGCAGGGTAGCGGGAGAGCAGTTCTTC
d_gene: TRBD2; abundance: many; j_gene: TRBJ2-1; v_gene: TRBV5-8; CDR3aa: CASSLEAGGPRDEQFF; CDR3nt: TGTGCCAGCAGCTTGGAGGCGGGAGGGCCGAGGGATGAGCAGTTCTTC
d_gene: TRBD2; abundance: -; j_gene: TRBJ2-3; v_gene: TRBV29-1; CDR3aa: CSVASGIVGDTQYF; CDR3nt: TGCAGCGTTGCTAGCGGGATCGTGGGGGATACGCAGTATTTT
d_gene: TRBD1; abundance: many; j_gene: TRBJ2-1; v_gene: TRBV5-1; CDR3aa: CASSLGQGNEQFF; CDR3nt: TGCGCCAGCAGCTTGGGACAGGGCAATGAGCAGTTCTTC
d_gene: TRBD1; abundance: many; j_gene: TRBJ1-1; v_gene: TRBV11-3; CDR3aa: CASSLDPGQAHRGTEAFF; CDR3nt: TGTGCCAGCAGCTTAGACCCCGGACAGGCTCATCGGGGCACTGAAGCTTTCTTT
d_gene: -; abundance: -; j_gene: TRBJ2-7; v_gene: TRBV6-2/TRBV6-3; CDR3aa: CASTENLNEQYF; CDR3nt: TGTGCCAGCACCGAAAACCTAAACGAGCAGTACTTC
d_gene: TRBD2; abundance: many; j_gene: TRBJ2-3; v_gene: TRBV7-8; CDR3aa: CASSLRLAGVGADTQYF; CDR3nt: TGTGCCAGCAGCTTGCGGCTAGCGGGAGTTGGGGCAGATACGCAGTATTTT
d_gene: TRBD2; abundance: many; j_gene: TRBJ2-4; v_gene: TRBV4-2; CDR3aa: CASSQEREGKNIQYF; CDR3nt: TGTGCCAGCAGCCAAGAAAGGGAGGGAAAAAACATTCAGTACTTC
d_gene: -; abundance: many; j_gene: TRBJ2-2; v_gene: TRBV7-3; CDR3aa: CASSLDPGAGELFF; CDR3nt: TGTGCCAGCAGCTTAGATCCAGGGGCCGGGGAGCTGTTTTTT
d_gene: TRBD2; abundance: -; j_gene: TRBJ2-7; v_gene: TRBV11-2; CDR3aa: CASSPGGVFLSEQYF; CDR3nt: TGTGCCAGCAGCCCGGGAGGGGTTTTCCTTAGTGAGCAGTACTTC
d_gene: -; abundance: many; j_gene: TRBJ2-2; v_gene: TRBV5-1; CDR3aa: CASSFLAGELFF; CDR3nt: TGCGCCAGCAGCTTTCTAGCCGGGGAGCTGTTTTTT
d_gene: -; abundance: many; j_gene: TRBJ2-5; v_gene: TRBV12-3/TRBV12-4; CDR3aa: CASSPQAPVSATQYF; CDR3nt: TGTGCCAGCTCCCCCCAGGCTCCCGTTTCGGCGACCCAGTACTTC
d_gene: -; abundance: -; j_gene: TRBJ2-3; v_gene: TRBV7-9; CDR3aa: CASSLSPGNTQYF; CDR3nt: TGTGCCAGCAGCTTATCCCCCGGGAATACGCAGTATTTT
d_gene: -; abundance: many; j_gene: TRBJ2-7; v_gene: TRBV29-1; CDR3aa: CSVVRGPSYEQYF; CDR3nt: TGCAGCGTTGTACGGGGGCCATCCTACGAGCAGTACTTC
d_gene: TRBD2; abundance: many; j_gene: TRBJ2-3; v_gene: TRBV5-8; CDR3aa: CASSLGSGGTDTQYF; CDR3nt: TGTGCCAGCAGCTTGGGTAGCGGGGGGACAGATACGCAGTATTTT
d_gene: -; abundance: many; j_gene: TRBJ1-1; v_gene: TRBV7-6; CDR3aa: CASSKRPQGNTEAFF; CDR3nt: TGTGCCAGCAGCAAACGGCCCCAGGGAAACACTGAAGCTTTCTTT
d_gene: -; abundance: few; j_gene: TRBJ2-5; v_gene: TRBV7-3; CDR3aa: CASSPGAGETQYF; CDR3nt: TGTGCCAGCAGCCCCGGGGCCGGGGAGACCCAGTACTTC
d_gene: -; abundance: many; j_gene: TRBJ1-2; v_gene: TRBV6-2/TRBV6-3; CDR3aa: CASSYSTYGYTF; CDR3nt: TGTGCCAGCAGTTACTCTACCTATGGCTACACCTTC
d_gene: TRBD1; abundance: many; j_gene: TRBJ1-2; v_gene: TRBV27; CDR3aa: CASSLRPSTGGGNYGYTF; CDR3nt: TGTGCCAGCAGTCTGAGACCCTCTACAGGGGGCGGTAACTATGGCTACACCTTC
d_gene: TRBD1; abundance: many; j_gene: TRBJ1-2; v_gene: TRBV12-3/TRBV12-4; CDR3aa: CASSSRPGQGYYGYTF; CDR3nt: TGTGCCAGCAGTTCCCGACCGGGACAGGGATACTATGGCTACACCTTC
d_gene: -; abundance: many; j_gene: TRBJ2-1; v_gene: TRBV5-5; CDR3aa: CASGHRDINNEQFF; CDR3nt: TGTGCCAGCGGCCACAGGGATATTAACAATGAGCAGTTCTTC
d_gene: -; abundance: many; j_gene: TRBJ2-1; v_gene: TRBV6-1; CDR3aa: CASSRDPTAYNEQFF; CDR3nt: TGTGCCAGCAGTAGGGACCCGACCGCTTACAATGAGCAGTTCTTC